This TCR beta chain was sequenced during a study of OX40 agonist ivuxolimab in advanced cancers. Study-level background: Allowance was made for prior anti-PD-1, anti-PD-L1 or anti-CTLA-4 therapy, and about 40% had some.

Study outcomes and limitations: At doses 0.1 to 3.0 mg/kg, CD4+ and CD8+ clones expanded. Still undetermined is the antigen specificity of the expanded peripheral T cells. On average, a greater number of expanded clones characterised CD8+ T cells relative to CD4+.

Repertoires were generated with immunoSEQ multiplex PCR, while TCRdb's copy carries only in-frame clones and drops some. This sample has around 76,000 clones, with about 85% found just once. Points on this clone: Its target is not known.

The V gene's germline CDR1 is MNHNY and CDR2 SVGAGI (reference sequence). Trimming cost V 5 bases and J 3 bases; bases outside gene matches: 2. The CDR3 is 13 amino acids. The input for sequencing was CD4+ or CD8+ T cells sorted from blood, taken in a trial of the OX40 agonist ivuxolimab. The origin of this receptor is an adult with an advanced solid tumor such as melanoma, head and neck, liver or kidney cancer. The chain carries TRBV6-6 and TRBJ1-2, with 8 bases aligning to TRBD1. The CDR3 region is CASSTDRDYGYTF. The CDR3, as DNA: TGTGCCAGCAGTACGGACAGGGACTATGGCTACACCTTC.